This record looks at one T cell receptor (beta chain) sequence and its context. Its antigen is undetermined. This sample stems from a study of cytomegalovirus exposure and HLA in healthy donors. The germline V gene has CDR1 SGHRS and CDR2 YFSETQ. The CDR3 extends over 17 amino acids. Unmatched junction bases numbered 13, after V lost 4 bases and J lost 4 bases. Both 60 Vbeta primers and 13 Jbeta primers went into the PCR. Sequenced by immunoSEQ multiplex PCR; TCRdb stores in-frame clones only, minus some. The table shows about 93,000 clones, with around four fifths occurring only once. Findings and limits, study-wide: The authors later linked a missense DCLRE1C variant to TCR beta V- and J-gene trimming. Later work found that TCR association rates differed between HLA loci; DRB1 had the most and HLA-C the fewest.

The chain employs TRBV5-1 and TRBJ2-1; 8 bases fit TRBD2. Source material: PBMCs. The TCR originated in a man aged 25-45 years in good health and CMV-seronegative. The CDR3 is CASSATTGTRAYNEQFF. In DNA, the CDR3 is TGCGCCAGCAGCGCGACCACCGGGACTAGGGCATACAATGAGCAGTTCTTC.